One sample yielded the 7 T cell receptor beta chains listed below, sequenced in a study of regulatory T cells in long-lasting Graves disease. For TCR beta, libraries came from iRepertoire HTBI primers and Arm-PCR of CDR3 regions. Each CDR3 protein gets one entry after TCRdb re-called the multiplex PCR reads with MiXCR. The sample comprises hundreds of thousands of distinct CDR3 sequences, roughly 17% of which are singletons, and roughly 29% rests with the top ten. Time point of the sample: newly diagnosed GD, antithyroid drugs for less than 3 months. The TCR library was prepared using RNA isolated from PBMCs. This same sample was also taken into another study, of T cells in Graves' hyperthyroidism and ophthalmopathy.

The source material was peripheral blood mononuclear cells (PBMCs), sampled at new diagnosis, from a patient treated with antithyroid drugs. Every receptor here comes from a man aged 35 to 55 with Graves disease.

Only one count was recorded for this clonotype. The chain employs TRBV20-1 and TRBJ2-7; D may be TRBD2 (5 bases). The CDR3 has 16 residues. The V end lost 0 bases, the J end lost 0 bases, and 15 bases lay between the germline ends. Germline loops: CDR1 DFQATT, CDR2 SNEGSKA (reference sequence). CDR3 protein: CSARDGVRGSSYEQYF. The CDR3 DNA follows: TGCAGTGCTAGAGATGGGGTCCGGGGAAGCTCCTACGAGCAGTACTTC.

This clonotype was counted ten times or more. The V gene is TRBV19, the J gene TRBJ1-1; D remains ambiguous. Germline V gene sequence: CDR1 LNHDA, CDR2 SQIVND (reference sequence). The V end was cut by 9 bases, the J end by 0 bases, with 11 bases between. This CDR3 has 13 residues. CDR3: CASGQTMNTEAFF. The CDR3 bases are TGTGCCAGCGGCCAGACGATGAACACTGAAGCTTTCTTT.

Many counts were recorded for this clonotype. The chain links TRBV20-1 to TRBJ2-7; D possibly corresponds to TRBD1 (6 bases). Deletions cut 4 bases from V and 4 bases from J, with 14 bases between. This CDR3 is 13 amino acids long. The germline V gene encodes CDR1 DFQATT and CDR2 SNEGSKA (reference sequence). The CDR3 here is CSANLQGLYEQYF. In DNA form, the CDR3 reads TGCAGTGCTAACTTGCAGGGGCTGTACGAGCAGTACTTC.

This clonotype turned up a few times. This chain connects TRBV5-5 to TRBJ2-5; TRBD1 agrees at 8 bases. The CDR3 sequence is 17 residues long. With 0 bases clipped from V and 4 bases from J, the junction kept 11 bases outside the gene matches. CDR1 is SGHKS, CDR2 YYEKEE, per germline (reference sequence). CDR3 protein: CASSLVFTGGSGETQYF. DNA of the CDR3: TGTGCCAGCAGCTTGGTATTTACAGGGGGATCGGGAGAGACCCAGTACTTC.

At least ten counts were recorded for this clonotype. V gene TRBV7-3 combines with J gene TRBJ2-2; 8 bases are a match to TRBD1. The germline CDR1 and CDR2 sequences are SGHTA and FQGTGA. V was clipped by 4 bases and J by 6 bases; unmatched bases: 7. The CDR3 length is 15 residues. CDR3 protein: CASSSQGGMAGELFF. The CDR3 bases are TGTGCCAGCAGCTCACAGGGGGGAATGGCCGGGGAGCTGTTTTTT. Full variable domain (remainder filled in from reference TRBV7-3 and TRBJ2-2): GAGVSQTPSNKVTEKGKYVELRCDPISGHTALYWYRQSLGQGPEFLIYFQGTGAADDSGLPNDRFFAVRPEGSVSTLKIQRTERGDSAVYLCASSSQGGMAGELFFGEGSRLTVL.

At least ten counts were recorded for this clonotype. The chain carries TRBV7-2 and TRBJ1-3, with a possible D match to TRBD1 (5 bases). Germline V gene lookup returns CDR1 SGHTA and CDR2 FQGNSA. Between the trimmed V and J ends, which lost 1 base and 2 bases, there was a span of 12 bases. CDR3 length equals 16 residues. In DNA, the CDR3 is TGTGCCAGCAGCTTAGTCCAAGGGGTTGCTGGAAACACCATATATTTT. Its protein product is CASSLVQGVAGNTIYF.

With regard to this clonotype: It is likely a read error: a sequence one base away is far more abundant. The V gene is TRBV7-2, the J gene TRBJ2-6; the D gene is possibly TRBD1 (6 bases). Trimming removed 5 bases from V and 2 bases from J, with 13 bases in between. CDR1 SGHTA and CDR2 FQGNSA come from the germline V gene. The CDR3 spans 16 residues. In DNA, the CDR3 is TGTGCCAGCAGCCAAGATGGGGGCGCTGGGGCCAACGTCCTGACTTTC. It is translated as CASSQDGGAGANVLTF.